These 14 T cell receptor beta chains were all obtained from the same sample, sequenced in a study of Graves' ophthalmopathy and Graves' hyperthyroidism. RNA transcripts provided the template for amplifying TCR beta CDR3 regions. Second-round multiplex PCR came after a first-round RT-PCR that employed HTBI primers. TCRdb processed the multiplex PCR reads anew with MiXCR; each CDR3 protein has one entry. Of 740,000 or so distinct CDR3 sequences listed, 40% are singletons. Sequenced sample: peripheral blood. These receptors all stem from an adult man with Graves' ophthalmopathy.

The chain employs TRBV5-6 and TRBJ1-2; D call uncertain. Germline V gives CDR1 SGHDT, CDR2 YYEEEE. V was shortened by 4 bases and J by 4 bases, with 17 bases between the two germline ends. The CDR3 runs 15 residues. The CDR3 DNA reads TGTGCCAGCAGCGAGGCCCGTCCGACGATCTATGGCTACACCTTC. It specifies CASSEARPTIYGYTF.

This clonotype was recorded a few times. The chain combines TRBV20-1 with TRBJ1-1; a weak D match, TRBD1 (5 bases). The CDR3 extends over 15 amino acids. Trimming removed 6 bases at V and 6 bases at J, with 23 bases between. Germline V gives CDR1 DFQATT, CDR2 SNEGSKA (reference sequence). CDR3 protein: CSAKAGLQAVAEAFF. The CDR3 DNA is TGCAGTGCAAAAGCAGGGCTCCAGGCTGTCGCTGAAGCTTTCTTT.

The CDR3 sequence: CASSLAKPTTTGELFF. The DNA for the CDR3 is TGTGCCAGCAGCTTAGCGAAGCCGACGACCACCGGGGAGCTGTTTTTT. This rearrangement joins TRBV7-4 to TRBJ2-2; D call uncertain. Trimming took off 0 bases at V and 4 bases at J, with 12 bases between the two ends. This CDR3 has 16 residues. CDR1 SGHVT and CDR2 SQSDAQ come from the germline V gene.

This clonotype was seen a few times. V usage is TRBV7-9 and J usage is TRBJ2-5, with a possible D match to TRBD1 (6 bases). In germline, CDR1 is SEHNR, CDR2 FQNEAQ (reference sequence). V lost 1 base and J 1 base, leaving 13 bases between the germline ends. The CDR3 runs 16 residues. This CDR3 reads CASSLDRTAFQETQYF. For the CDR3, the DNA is TGTGCCAGCAGCTTAGATAGGACAGCCTTCCAAGAGACCCAGTACTTC.

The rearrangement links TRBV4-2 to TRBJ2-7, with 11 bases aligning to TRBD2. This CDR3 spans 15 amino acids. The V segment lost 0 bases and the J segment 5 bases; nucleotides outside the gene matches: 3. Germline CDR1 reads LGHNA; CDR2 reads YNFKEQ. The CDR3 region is CASSQELAGVNEQYF. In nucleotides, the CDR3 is TGTGCCAGCAGCCAAGAACTAGCGGGAGTTAACGAGCAGTACTTC.

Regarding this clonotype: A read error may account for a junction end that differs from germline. The CDR3 spells CASKLTGVNTGELFF. The DNA of the CDR3 is TGCGCCAGCAAGTTGACAGGCGTGAACACCGGGGAGCTGTTTTTT. The V gene is TRBV25-1, the J gene TRBJ2-2, with D possibly matching TRBD1 (6 bases). CDR1 and CDR2 from the germline V gene are MGHDK and SYGVNS. The CDR3 runs 15 residues.

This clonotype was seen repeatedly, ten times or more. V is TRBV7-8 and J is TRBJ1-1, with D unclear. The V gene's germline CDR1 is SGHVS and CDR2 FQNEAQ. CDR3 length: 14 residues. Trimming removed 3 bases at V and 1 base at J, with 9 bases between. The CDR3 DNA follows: TGTGCCAGCAGCTTGGGTCCCGCGAACACTGAAGCTTTCTTT. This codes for CASSLGPANTEAFF.

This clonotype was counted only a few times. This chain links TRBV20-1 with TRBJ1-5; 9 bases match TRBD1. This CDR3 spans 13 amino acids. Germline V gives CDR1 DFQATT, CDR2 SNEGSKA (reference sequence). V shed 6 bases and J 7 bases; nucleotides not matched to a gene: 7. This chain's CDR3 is CSARGDREQPQHF. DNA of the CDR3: TGCAGTGCCCGAGGGGACAGGGAGCAGCCCCAGCATTTT.

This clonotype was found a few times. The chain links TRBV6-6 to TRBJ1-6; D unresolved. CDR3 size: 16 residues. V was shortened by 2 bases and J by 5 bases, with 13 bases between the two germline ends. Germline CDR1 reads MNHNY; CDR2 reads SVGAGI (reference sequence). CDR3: CASSYGPHNHNSPLHF. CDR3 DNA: TGTGCCAGCAGTTACGGCCCGCACAACCATAATTCACCCCTCCACTTT.

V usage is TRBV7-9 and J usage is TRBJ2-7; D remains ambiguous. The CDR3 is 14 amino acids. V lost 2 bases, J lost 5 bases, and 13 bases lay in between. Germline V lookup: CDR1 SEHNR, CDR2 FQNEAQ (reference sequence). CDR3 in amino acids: CASSLILGTNEQYF. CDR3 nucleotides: TGTGCCAGCAGCTTAATCCTGGGTACCAACGAGCAGTACTTC.

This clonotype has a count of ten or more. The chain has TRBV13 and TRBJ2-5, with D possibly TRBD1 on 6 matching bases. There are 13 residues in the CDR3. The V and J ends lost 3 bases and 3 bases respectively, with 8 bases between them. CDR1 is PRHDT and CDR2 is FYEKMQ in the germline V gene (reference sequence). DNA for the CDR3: TGTGCCAGCAGCTTCACAGGGAAAGAGACCCAGTACTTC. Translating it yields CASSFTGKETQYF.

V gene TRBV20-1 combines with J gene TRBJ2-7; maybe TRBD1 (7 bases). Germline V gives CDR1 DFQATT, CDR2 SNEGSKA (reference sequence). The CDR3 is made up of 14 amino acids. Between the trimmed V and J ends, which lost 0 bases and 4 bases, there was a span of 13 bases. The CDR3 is CSARDLQGGYEQYF. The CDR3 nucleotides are TGCAGTGCTAGAGATTTGCAGGGGGGATACGAGCAGTACTTC.

Here the CDR3 reads CSVRDRGNQPQHF. As DNA, the CDR3 is TGCAGTGTTAGGGACAGGGGCAATCAGCCCCAGCATTTT. This chain links TRBV29-1 with TRBJ1-5; the match to TRBD1 covers 9 bases. The CDR3 length is 13 residues. Germline lookup yields CDR1 SQVTM and CDR2 ANQGSEA.

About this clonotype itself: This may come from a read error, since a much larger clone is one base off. CDR3 amino acids: CASNPEHQANYGYTF. In nucleotides, the CDR3 is TGTGCCAGTAATCCAGAGCACCAGGCAAACTATGGCTACACCTTC. The gene calls are TRBV19 and TRBJ1-2; D unresolved. Germline-derived CDR1 and CDR2 are LNHDA and SQIVND (reference sequence). The CDR3 is made up of 15 amino acids. V was clipped by 7 bases and J by 2 bases, with 17 bases between them.